Listed below are T cell receptor beta chains from one sample, sequenced in a study of T-cell memory formation after mild COVID-19. TCRdb re-derived calls from the 5' RACE reads in MiXCR, one entry per CDR3 protein. The sample includes 470,000 or so distinct CDR3 sequences, roughly 25% of them seen just once. Sequenced input: PBMCs or a T cell subset sorted from them (not recorded which). These receptors all stem from an adult woman who had mild COVID-19 (a few samples of this study predate the infection). Cell type and time point are not known. The CDR3 runs from the conserved cysteine through the conserved F or W. A D gene is named only where the DNA matches it firmly. Clone sizes are given selectively: once, few, many, or a class where the clone is expanded.

clone size: .; V gene: TRBV5-1; D gene: TRBD2; J gene: TRBJ2-5; CDR3 protein: CASSLASSGGQETQYF; CDR3 DNA: TGCGCCAGCAGCTTGGCCTCTAGCGGGGGGCAAGAGACCCAGTACTTC
clone size: .; V gene: TRBV11-2; D gene: .; J gene: TRBJ1-5; CDR3 protein: CASSLDRTPESNQPQHF; CDR3 DNA: TGTGCCAGCAGCTTAGATCGGACCCCGGAAAGCAATCAGCCCCAGCATTTT
clone size: .; V gene: TRBV7-8; D gene: TRBD2; J gene: TRBJ2-3; CDR3 protein: CASSSPGLGSTDTQYF; CDR3 DNA: TGTGCCAGCAGCTCACCGGGACTAGGATCGACAGATACGCAGTATTTT
clone size: .; V gene: TRBV3-1; D gene: .; J gene: TRBJ1-5; CDR3 protein: CASSDHGVVRIGQPQHF; CDR3 DNA: TGTGCCAGCAGCGACCACGGGGTTGTACGGATTGGTCAGCCCCAGCATTTT
clone size: .; V gene: TRBV7-9; D gene: .; J gene: TRBJ2-2; CDR3 protein: CASSPMGGRGSVELFF; CDR3 DNA: TGTGCCAGCAGCCCTATGGGGGGGCGCGGGTCGGTAGAGCTGTTTTTT
clone size: few; V gene: TRBV9; D gene: TRBD2; J gene: TRBJ2-7; CDR3 protein: CASSPSGLSSYEQYF; CDR3 DNA: TGTGCCAGCAGCCCATCGGGACTATCCTCCTACGAGCAGTACTTC
clone size: few; V gene: TRBV5-8; D gene: .; J gene: TRBJ2-7; CDR3 protein: CASSPDGGSGSYEQYF; CDR3 DNA: TGTGCCAGCAGCCCGGATGGGGGCTCGGGCTCCTACGAGCAGTACTTC
clone size: .; V gene: TRBV27; D gene: .; J gene: TRBJ1-1; CDR3 protein: CASRVHGAVEAFF; CDR3 DNA: TGTGCCAGCAGAGTCCATGGGGCGGTTGAAGCTTTCTTT
clone size: .; V gene: TRBV3-1; D gene: TRBD2; J gene: TRBJ2-5; CDR3 protein: CASSQVGTSGGNEETQYF; CDR3 DNA: TGTGCCAGCAGCCAAGTGGGGACTAGCGGGGGTAATGAAGAGACCCAGTACTTC
clone size: few; V gene: TRBV7-2; D gene: .; J gene: TRBJ2-1; CDR3 protein: CASSHKLFNEQFF; CDR3 DNA: TGTGCCAGCAGCCACAAATTGTTCAATGAGCAGTTCTTC
clone size: .; V gene: TRBV4-1; D gene: .; J gene: TRBJ1-1; CDR3 protein: CASSQDGARPTWNTEAFF; CDR3 DNA: TGCGCCAGCAGCCAAGATGGGGCCCGTCCCACGTGGAACACTGAAGCTTTCTTT
clone size: once; V gene: TRBV6-1; D gene: .; J gene: TRBJ1-4; CDR3 protein: CASSEAGWSNEKLFF; CDR3 DNA: TGTGCCAGCAGTGAAGCCGGATGGTCTAATGAAAAACTGTTTTTT
clone size: few; V gene: TRBV20-1; D gene: TRBD2; J gene: TRBJ2-1; CDR3 protein: CSAREGLAVYNEQFF; CDR3 DNA: TGCAGTGCTAGAGAGGGACTAGCGGTATACAATGAGCAGTTCTTC
clone size: few; V gene: TRBV4-2; D gene: .; J gene: TRBJ2-5; CDR3 protein: CASSQDRAGQETQYF; CDR3 DNA: TGTGCCAGCAGCCAAGATCGTGCAGGGCAAGAGACCCAGTACTTC
clone size: .; V gene: TRBV20-1; D gene: .; J gene: TRBJ2-3; CDR3 protein: CSARDSQGTDTQYF; CDR3 DNA: TGCAGTGCTAGAGATAGCCAAGGCACAGATACGCAGTATTTT
clone size: few; V gene: TRBV11-3; D gene: .; J gene: TRBJ2-1; CDR3 protein: CASSSVAMQQFF; CDR3 DNA: TGTGCCAGCAGCTCCGTCGCTATGCAGCAGTTCTTC
clone size: many; V gene: TRBV4-1; D gene: .; J gene: TRBJ2-7; CDR3 protein: CASSQGVASYEQYF; CDR3 DNA: TGCGCCAGCAGCCAAGGTGTGGCGTCCTACGAGCAGTACTTC
clone size: .; V gene: TRBV4-3; D gene: .; J gene: TRBJ2-2; CDR3 protein: CASSDTAWTNTGELFF; CDR3 DNA: TGCGCCAGCAGCGACACGGCTTGGACGAACACCGGGGAGCTGTTTTTT
clone size: .; V gene: TRBV2; D gene: .; J gene: TRBJ1-1; CDR3 protein: CASSVIEAFF; CDR3 DNA: TGTGCCAGCAGTGTTATTGAAGCTTTCTTT
clone size: .; V gene: TRBV7-9; D gene: .; J gene: TRBJ1-2; CDR3 protein: CASSRRERAPDGYTF; CDR3 DNA: TGTGCCAGCAGCCGCCGGGAGCGGGCCCCGGATGGCTACACCTTC
clone size: few; V gene: TRBV24-1; D gene: TRBD1; J gene: TRBJ2-7; CDR3 protein: CATSKGQGSYEQYF; CDR3 DNA: TGTGCCACCAGTAAAGGACAGGGTTCTTACGAGCAGTACTTC
clone size: few; V gene: TRBV5-1; D gene: .; J gene: TRBJ1-2; CDR3 protein: CASSFDGGPQGYTF; CDR3 DNA: TGCGCCAGCAGCTTTGATGGAGGGCCCCAGGGCTACACCTTC
clone size: many; V gene: TRBV4-1; D gene: TRBD2; J gene: TRBJ2-3; CDR3 protein: CASSQTGLATDTQYF; CDR3 DNA: TGCGCCAGCAGCCAAACTGGACTAGCGACAGATACGCAGTATTTT
clone size: .; V gene: TRBV4-1; D gene: TRBD1; J gene: TRBJ1-5; CDR3 protein: CASSPEGGGQGQPQHF; CDR3 DNA: TGCGCCAGCAGCCCAGAGGGAGGGGGCCAAGGACAGCCCCAGCATTTT
clone size: few; V gene: TRBV6-1; D gene: TRBD1; J gene: TRBJ1-5; CDR3 protein: CASSQQGAGNQPQHF; CDR3 DNA: TGTGCCAGCAGCCAACAGGGGGCTGGCAATCAGCCCCAGCATTTT
clone size: .; V gene: TRBV7-9; D gene: TRBD2; J gene: TRBJ2-5; CDR3 protein: CASSSQGSSGARQTQYF; CDR3 DNA: TGTGCCAGCAGCTCCCAGGGCTCTAGCGGGGCTAGACAGACCCAGTACTTC
clone size: .; V gene: TRBV15; D gene: .; J gene: TRBJ1-2; CDR3 protein: CATSRTRYEGYTF; CDR3 DNA: TGTGCCACCAGCAGAACACGTTATGAAGGCTACACCTTC
clone size: .; V gene: TRBV24-1; D gene: .; J gene: TRBJ2-2; CDR3 protein: CATSEPDGANTGELFF; CDR3 DNA: TGTGCCACCAGTGAACCTGACGGCGCGAACACCGGGGAGCTGTTTTTT
clone size: few; V gene: TRBV5-1; D gene: TRBD1; J gene: TRBJ2-7; CDR3 protein: CASRSRGRSYEQYF; CDR3 DNA: TGCGCCAGCAGATCCAGGGGGCGATCCTACGAGCAGTACTTC
clone size: .; V gene: TRBV5-6; D gene: .; J gene: TRBJ1-2; CDR3 protein: CARPECEDGSYGYTF; CDR3 DNA: TGTGCCAGACCCGAATGCGAGGACGGAAGTTATGGCTACACCTTC
clone size: few; V gene: TRBV2; D gene: TRBD2; J gene: TRBJ2-5; CDR3 protein: CASSIGLAGGIQETQYF; CDR3 DNA: TGTGCCAGCAGTATCGGACTAGCGGGGGGGATCCAAGAGACCCAGTACTTC
clone size: .; V gene: TRBV12-3/TRBV12-4; D gene: .; J gene: TRBJ2-2; CDR3 protein: CASSLRRTGELFF; CDR3 DNA: TGTGCCAGCAGTTTACGCCGGACGGGGGAGCTGTTTTTT
clone size: few; V gene: TRBV12-3/TRBV12-4; D gene: .; J gene: TRBJ2-5; CDR3 protein: CASSFPTGSQYF; CDR3 DNA: TGTGCCAGCAGTTTTCCCACGGGGAGTCAGTACTTC
clone size: .; V gene: TRBV7-2; D gene: .; J gene: TRBJ1-5; CDR3 protein: CASSLVGDGRNQPQHF; CDR3 DNA: TGTGCCAGCAGCTTAGTCGGGGACGGACGCAATCAGCCCCAGCATTTT
clone size: few; V gene: TRBV5-1; D gene: .; J gene: TRBJ2-1; CDR3 protein: CASTPPTNEQFF; CDR3 DNA: TGCGCCAGCACTCCGCCCACCAATGAGCAGTTCTTC
clone size: few; V gene: TRBV6-2/TRBV6-3; D gene: .; J gene: TRBJ1-5; CDR3 protein: CASSYGRTSNQPQHF; CDR3 DNA: TGTGCCAGCAGTTACGGACGGACGAGCAATCAGCCCCAGCATTTT
clone size: .; V gene: TRBV12-3/TRBV12-4; D gene: TRBD2; J gene: TRBJ2-1; CDR3 protein: CASSLARSGGAYEQFF; CDR3 DNA: TGTGCCAGCAGTTTAGCCCGCTCCGGGGGGGCCTATGAGCAGTTCTTC
clone size: few; V gene: TRBV15; D gene: TRBD1; J gene: TRBJ2-7; CDR3 protein: CATSRVGQGYEQYF; CDR3 DNA: TGTGCCACCAGCAGAGTGGGACAGGGCTACGAGCAGTACTTC
clone size: .; V gene: TRBV10-3; D gene: .; J gene: TRBJ2-3; CDR3 protein: CAISELGLGADTQYF; CDR3 DNA: TGTGCCATCAGTGAATTGGGTCTTGGCGCAGATACGCAGTATTTT
clone size: .; V gene: TRBV27; D gene: TRBD2; J gene: TRBJ2-3; CDR3 protein: CDSSVTSGGVGDTQYF; CDR3 DNA: TGTGACAGCAGTGTTACTAGCGGGGGGGTAGGAGATACGCAGTATTTT
clone size: .; V gene: TRBV5-1; D gene: TRBD1; J gene: TRBJ1-2; CDR3 protein: CASSLVGGPGYTF; CDR3 DNA: TGCGCCAGCAGCTTGGTAGGGGGCCCTGGCTACACCTTC
clone size: .; V gene: TRBV5-6; D gene: .; J gene: TRBJ1-3; CDR3 protein: CASSLGWRSSGNTIYF; CDR3 DNA: TGTGCCAGCAGCTTGGGGTGGAGAAGCTCTGGAAACACCATATATTTT
clone size: .; V gene: TRBV7-9; D gene: TRBD1; J gene: TRBJ1-1; CDR3 protein: CASSSPLTGGNTEAFF; CDR3 DNA: TGTGCCAGCAGCTCCCCTTTGACAGGGGGAAACACTGAAGCTTTCTTT
clone size: .; V gene: TRBV12-3/TRBV12-4; D gene: .; J gene: TRBJ2-3; CDR3 protein: CASSFKRWDTQYF; CDR3 DNA: TGTGCCAGCAGTTTTAAGCGTTGGGATACGCAGTATTTT
clone size: .; V gene: TRBV7-9; D gene: TRBD1; J gene: TRBJ1-2; CDR3 protein: CASSGQDVWYGYTF; CDR3 DNA: TGTGCCAGCAGCGGACAGGACGTTTGGTATGGCTACACCTTC
clone size: many; V gene: TRBV18; D gene: .; J gene: TRBJ1-1; CDR3 protein: CASSPGTKNTEAFF; CDR3 DNA: TGTGCCAGCTCACCCGGGACAAAGAACACTGAAGCTTTCTTT
clone size: .; V gene: TRBV7-9; D gene: .; J gene: TRBJ2-7; CDR3 protein: CASSLGRDPSYEQYF; CDR3 DNA: TGTGCCAGCAGCTTAGGCCGGGACCCGTCCTACGAGCAGTACTTC
clone size: few; V gene: TRBV7-2; D gene: .; J gene: TRBJ2-3; CDR3 protein: CASSLVSGVGGDTQYF; CDR3 DNA: TGTGCCAGCAGCTTAGTTTCGGGAGTAGGGGGAGATACGCAGTATTTT
clone size: few; V gene: TRBV4-2; D gene: TRBD2; J gene: TRBJ2-1; CDR3 protein: CASSQEVGEGLRIDEQFF; CDR3 DNA: TGTGCCAGCAGCCAAGAGGTCGGGGAGGGCCTGAGGATCGATGAGCAGTTCTTC
clone size: .; V gene: TRBV5-1; D gene: .; J gene: TRBJ1-2; CDR3 protein: CASSYLGGTNYGYTF; CDR3 DNA: TGCGCCAGCAGCTATTTGGGAGGAACTAACTATGGCTACACCTTC
clone size: .; V gene: TRBV6-1; D gene: .; J gene: TRBJ1-2; CDR3 protein: CASSVDSLYGYTF; CDR3 DNA: TGTGCCAGCAGTGTCGACAGTCTGTATGGCTACACCTTC
clone size: .; V gene: TRBV12-3/TRBV12-4; D gene: TRBD1; J gene: TRBJ1-2; CDR3 protein: CASSPHGTGSNYGYTF; CDR3 DNA: TGTGCCAGCAGTCCCCACGGGACAGGGTCAAACTATGGCTACACCTTC